The 18 T cell receptor beta chains reported below all come from one sample, sequenced in a study of T cell responses to AZD1222 COVID-19 vaccine. Profiling relied on immunoSEQ multiplex PCR, and the TCRdb table lists in-frame clones only, not all of them. The sample carries 89,000 or so clones, roughly 86% recorded once. The sample was peripheral blood, taken 28 days after the second AZD1222 dose. These receptors originate from an adult who received the AZD1222 COVID-19 vaccine.

This chain joins TRBV2 and TRBJ2-5; D possibly matches TRBD1 or TRBD2 (5 bases each). The V gene lost 6 bases and the J gene lost 3 bases, with 5 bases spanning the gap. Looked up from germline, CDR1 is SNHLY and CDR2 is FYNNEI. This CDR3 spans 11 amino acids. The DNA of the CDR3 is TGTGCCAGCAGGGGGGAAGAGACCCAGTACTTC. It is translated as CASRGEETQYF.

V and J are TRBV7-8 and TRBJ2-5, with a possible D match to TRBD2 (6 bases). The CDR3 has 15 amino acids. Trimming took 5 bases from V and 3 from J, leaving 16 bases between them. Per germline, CDR1 SGHVS and CDR2 FQNEAQ. CDR3 protein: CASSPLWRDKETQYF. CDR3 sequence (DNA): TGTGCCAGCAGCCCCCTGTGGCGGGATAAAGAGACCCAGTACTTC.

This chain joins TRBV3-1 (or the pseudogene TRBV3-2) and TRBJ2-5; D ambiguous. CDR3 size: 14 residues. Germline assignment: CDR1 LGHDT and CDR2 YNNKEL (reference sequence). Trimming removed 0 bases from V and 6 bases from J, with 11 bases in between. CDR3 region: CASSQDLAAKTQYF. CDR3 in DNA: TGTGCCAGCAGCCAAGATCTGGCCGCAAAGACCCAGTACTTC.

The V gene is TRBV5-6, the J gene TRBJ1-2; 8 bases match TRBD1. The CDR3 contains 14 residues. Germline lookup yields CDR1 SGHDT and CDR2 YYEEEE. The V gene end was trimmed by 3 bases and the J gene end by 4 bases; junction bases not matched to a gene: 5. The CDR3 loop reads CASSYGQGGYGYTF. In nucleotides, the CDR3 is TGTGCCAGCAGCTACGGACAGGGTGGCTATGGCTACACCTTC.

The gene calls are TRBV28 and TRBJ1-5; the D gene is possibly TRBD1 (6 bases). The CDR3 has 13 amino acids. Per germline, CDR1 MDHEN and CDR2 SYDVKM. The V and J ends lost 3 bases and 5 bases respectively, with 8 bases between them. In DNA form, the CDR3 reads TGTGCCAGCAGTTTCAGGGGAGATCAGCCCCAGCATTTT. Protein: CASSFRGDQPQHF.

This rearrangement joins TRBV6-1 to TRBJ1-2, with D possibly being TRBD1 (6 bases). V was shortened by 2 bases and J by 2 bases, with 18 bases between the two germline ends. Germline CDR1 MNHNS, CDR2 SASEGT. CDR3 length equals 17 residues. The CDR3 nucleotides read TGTGCCAGCAGTGAACTTCGGTGGGCCAGGGGAAACTATGGCTACACCTTC. Its translation: CASSELRWARGNYGYTF.

This sequence joins TRBV10-3 and TRBJ2-2; 10 bases align to TRBD2. The J segment lost 4 bases and the V segment lost 4 bases, leaving 6 bases of the junction unmatched. Germline CDR1 ENHRY, CDR2 SYGVKD. This CDR3 region has 16 residues. The DNA for the CDR3 is TGTGCCATCAGTGGGGAGCGGGGGGGCGCCACCGGGGAGCTGTTTTTT. Translation: CAISGERGGATGELFF.

This rearrangement joins TRBV2 to TRBJ1-6; 7 bases match TRBD1. From germline, CDR1 is SNHLY and CDR2 FYNNEI. The V gene end was trimmed by 4 bases and the J gene end by 7 bases; junction bases not matched to a gene: 7. The CDR3 totals 15 residues. CDR3 DNA sequence: TGTGCCAGCAGTGTCGACAGGGTAGGGAATTCACCCCTCCACTTT. As protein: CASSVDRVGNSPLHF.

The rearrangement joins TRBV30 to TRBJ2-1, with 8 positions matching TRBD1. This CDR3 has 14 residues. From germline, CDR1 is GTSNPN and CDR2 SVGIG (reference sequence). Unmatched junction bases numbered 6, after V lost 2 bases and J lost 6 bases. The CDR3 loop reads CAWSRRQGPNEQFF. The CDR3 DNA reads TGTGCCTGGAGTAGGCGACAGGGGCCCAATGAGCAGTTCTTC.

The chain has TRBV7-9 and TRBJ2-2; 10 bases align to TRBD1. V lost 4 bases, J lost 3 bases, and 2 bases stayed unmatched. CDR3 size: 15 residues. The germline CDR1 and CDR2 sequences are SEHNR and FQNEAQ (reference sequence). CDR3 DNA sequence: TGTGCCAGCAGCTCGGACAGGGGGTACACCGGGGAGCTGTTTTTT. Its translation is CASSSDRGYTGELFF.

CDR3 loop: CASSSRHRNQPQHF. For the CDR3, the DNA is TGTGCCAGCAGTTCACGACACCGCAATCAGCCCCAGCATTTT. The rearrangement uses TRBV6-2 or TRBV6-3 and TRBJ1-5, with unresolved D. V was clipped by 4 bases and J by 2 bases, with 9 bases between them. Germline CDR1 and CDR2: MNHEY and SVGEGT. This CDR3 contains 14 residues.

The rearrangement uses TRBV6-1 and TRBJ1-1; D not certain. The CDR3 has 11 amino acids. Trimming removed 3 bases at V and 1 base at J, with 0 bases between. Germline values: CDR1 MNHNS, CDR2 SASEGT. CDR3 amino acids: CASSENTEAFF. The CDR3 bases are TGTGCCAGCAGTGAGAACACTGAAGCTTTCTTT.

This clone was found a few times. The J gene is TRBJ2-2, the V gene TRBV9, with D uncertain. Germline values: CDR1 SGDLS, CDR2 YYNGEE. The CDR3 loop spans 13 amino acids. The V and J ends lost 1 base and 5 bases respectively, with 6 bases between them. In DNA, the CDR3 is TGTGCCAGCAGCGTACTCGGGACCGGGGAGCTGTTTTTT. Translating it yields CASSVLGTGELFF.

The gene calls are TRBV5-1 and TRBJ2-7; D gene unclear. Per the germline V gene, CDR1 is SGHRS and CDR2 is YFSETQ. This CDR3 has 12 residues. V lost 0 bases and J lost 2, with 3 bases in between. The CDR3 DNA follows: TGCGCCAGCAGCTTGGGGACCTACGAGCAGTACTTC. Its protein is CASSLGTYEQYF.

The sample holds a few counts of this clone. The chain combines TRBV10-2 with TRBJ2-1, with D perhaps matching TRBD1 (5 bases). The V gene's germline CDR1 is WSHSY and CDR2 SAAADI. Trimming took 2 bases from V and 7 from J, leaving 12 bases between them. The CDR3 length is 14 residues. This CDR3 is CASSERGWLNEQFF. Written as DNA, the CDR3 is TGCGCCAGCAGTGAGAGGGGCTGGTTAAATGAGCAGTTCTTC.

This clone was recorded once. The genes are TRBV7-3 and TRBJ2-1, with D possibly matching TRBD1 (6 bases). The CDR3 contains 13 residues. Per germline, CDR1 SGHTA and CDR2 FQGTGA. Trimming shortened V by 7 bases and J by 5 bases, and 12 bases separated the two germline ends. This CDR3 is CASTQGPNNEQFF. The DNA for the CDR3 is TGTGCCAGCACCCAGGGGCCAAACAATGAGCAGTTCTTC.

The rearrangement joins TRBV19 to TRBJ2-7; TRBD1 matches 8 bases. With V trimmed by 4 bases and J by 0 bases, 8 bases remained unmatched. CDR3 length: 16 amino acids. Germline CDR1 reads LNHDA; CDR2 reads SQIVND (reference sequence). The CDR3 protein is CASSRSGQEASYEQYF. CDR3 in DNA: TGTGCCAGTAGTAGATCGGGACAGGAAGCCTCCTACGAGCAGTACTTC.

The chain employs TRBV20-1 and TRBJ2-3; D is tentatively TRBD1 or TRBD2 (5 bases each). There are 14 residues in the CDR3. CDR1 and CDR2 from the germline V gene are DFQATT and SNEGSKA (reference sequence). The V gene lost 3 bases and the J gene lost 3 bases, with 13 bases spanning the gap. DNA of the CDR3: TGCAGTGCTAGTGGGTGGGGACCAACAGATACGCAGTATTTT. Its translation is CSASGWGPTDTQYF.